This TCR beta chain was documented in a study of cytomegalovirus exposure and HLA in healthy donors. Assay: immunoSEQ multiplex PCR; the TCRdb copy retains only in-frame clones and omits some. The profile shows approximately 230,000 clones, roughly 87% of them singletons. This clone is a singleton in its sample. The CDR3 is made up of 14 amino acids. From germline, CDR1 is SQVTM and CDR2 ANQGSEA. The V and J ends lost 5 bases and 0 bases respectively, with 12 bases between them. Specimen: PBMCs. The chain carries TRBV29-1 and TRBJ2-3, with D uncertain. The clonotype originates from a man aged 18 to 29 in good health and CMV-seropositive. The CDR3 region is CSVIAESSTDTQYF. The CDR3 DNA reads TGCAGCGTTATTGCGGAGTCCAGCACAGATACGCAGTATTTT.